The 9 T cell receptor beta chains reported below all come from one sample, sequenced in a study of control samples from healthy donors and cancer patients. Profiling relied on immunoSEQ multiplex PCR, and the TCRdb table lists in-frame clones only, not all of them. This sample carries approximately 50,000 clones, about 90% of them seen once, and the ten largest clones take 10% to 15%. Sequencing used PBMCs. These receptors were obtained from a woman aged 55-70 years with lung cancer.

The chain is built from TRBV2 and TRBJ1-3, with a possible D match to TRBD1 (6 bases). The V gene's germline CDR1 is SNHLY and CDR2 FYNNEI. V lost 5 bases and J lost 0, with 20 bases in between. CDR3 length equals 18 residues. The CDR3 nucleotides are TGTGCCAGCAGTCGCCGGGGGCCGCAACTTATCTCTGGAAACACCATATATTTT. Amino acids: CASSRRGPQLISGNTIYF.

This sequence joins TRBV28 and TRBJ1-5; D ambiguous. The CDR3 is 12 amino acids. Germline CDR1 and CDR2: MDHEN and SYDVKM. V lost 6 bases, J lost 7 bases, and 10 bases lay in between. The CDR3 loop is CASRVSGQPQHF. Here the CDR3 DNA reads TGTGCCAGCAGAGTTTCGGGGCAGCCCCAGCATTTT.

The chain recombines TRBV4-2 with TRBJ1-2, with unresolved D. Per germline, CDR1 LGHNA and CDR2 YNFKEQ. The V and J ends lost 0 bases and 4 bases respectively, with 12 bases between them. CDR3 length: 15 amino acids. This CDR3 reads CASSQEGRSSYGYTF. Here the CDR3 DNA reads TGTGCCAGCAGCCAAGAAGGACGAAGTAGCTATGGCTACACCTTC.

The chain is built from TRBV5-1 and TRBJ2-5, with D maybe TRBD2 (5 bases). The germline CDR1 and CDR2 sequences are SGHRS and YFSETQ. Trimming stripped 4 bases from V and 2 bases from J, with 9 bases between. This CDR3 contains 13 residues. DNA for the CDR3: TGCGCCAGCAGCCGGACTGTACAAGAGACCCAGTACTTC. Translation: CASSRTVQETQYF.

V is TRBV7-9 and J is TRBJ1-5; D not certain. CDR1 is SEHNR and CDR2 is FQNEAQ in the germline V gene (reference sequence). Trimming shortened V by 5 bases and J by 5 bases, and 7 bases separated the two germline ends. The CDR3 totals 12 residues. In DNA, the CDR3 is TGTGCCAGCAGCACCGGAGATCAGCCCCAGCATTTT. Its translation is CASSTGDQPQHF.

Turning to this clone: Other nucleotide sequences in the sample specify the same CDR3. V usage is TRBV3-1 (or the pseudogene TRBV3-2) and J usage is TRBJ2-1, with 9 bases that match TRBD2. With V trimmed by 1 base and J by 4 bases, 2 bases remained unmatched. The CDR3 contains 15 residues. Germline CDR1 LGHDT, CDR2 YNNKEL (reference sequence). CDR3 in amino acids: CASSQGGGAYNEQFF. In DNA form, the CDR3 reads TGTGCCAGCAGCCAAGGCGGGGGGGCATACAATGAGCAGTTCTTC.

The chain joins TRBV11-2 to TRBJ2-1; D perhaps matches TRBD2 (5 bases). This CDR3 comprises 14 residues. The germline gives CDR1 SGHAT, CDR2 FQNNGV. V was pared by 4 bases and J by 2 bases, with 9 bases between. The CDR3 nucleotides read TGTGCCAGCAGCTCCGGCGGGCCCTACAATGAGCAGTTCTTC. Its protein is CASSSGGPYNEQFF.

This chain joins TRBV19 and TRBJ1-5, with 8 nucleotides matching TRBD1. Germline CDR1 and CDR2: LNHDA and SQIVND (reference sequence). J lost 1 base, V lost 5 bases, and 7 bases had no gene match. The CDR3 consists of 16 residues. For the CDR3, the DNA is TGTGCCAGTAGTTTAAGGACAGGGATAAGCAATCAGCCCCAGCATTTT. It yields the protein CASSLRTGISNQPQHF.

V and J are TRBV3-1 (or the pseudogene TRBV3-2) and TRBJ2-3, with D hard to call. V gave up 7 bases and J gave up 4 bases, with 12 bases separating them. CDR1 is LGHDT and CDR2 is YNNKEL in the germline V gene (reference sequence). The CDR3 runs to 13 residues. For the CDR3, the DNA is TGTGCCAGCAATAAGGCGTTTGCAGATACGCAGTATTTT. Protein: CASNKAFADTQYF.